This TCR beta chain was captured in a study of blood T cell repertoires in COVID-19. Overall study: Donors in the United States, Italy and Spain gave samples during acute or convalescent COVID-19. PBMCs, B-cell-depleted T cells, or T cells provided the cDNA or gDNA that made up the material.

With V trimmed by 4 bases and J by 5 bases, 6 bases remained unmatched. This CDR3 is built from 15 residues. CDR1 PRHDT and CDR2 FYEKMQ come from the germline V gene (reference sequence). Per the study methods: From reference gene primer amplification, estimates of nucleated cell counts were derived. Assay used: immunoSEQ multiplex PCR; TCRdb lists only in-frame clones, some missing. D and trimming come from the DNA, and the V and J calls and clone size come from that table. Of around 190,000 clones listed, approximately 80% are singletons. The receptor comes from a human donor in a cohort sampled during active COVID-19. This chain connects TRBV13 to TRBJ2-1; 9 bases agree with TRBD2. Input material: peripheral blood. The CDR3 loop is CASSSGTSRNNEQFF. DNA of the CDR3: TGTGCCAGCAGCTCCGGGACTAGCAGAAACAATGAGCAGTTCTTC.